This T cell receptor beta chain stems from a study of CD8 T cells in Susac syndrome. Trimming shortened V by 0 bases and J by 5 bases, and 6 bases separated the two germline ends. This CDR3 is built from 13 residues. Per the germline V gene, CDR1 is SGDLS and CDR2 is YYNGEE. Random hexamers were used to reverse transcribe about 0.45 to 1 ug of RNA. TCRdb itself ran the immunoSEQ multiplex PCR reads through MiXCR, one entry per CDR3 protein. The data hold some 200,000 distinct CDR3 sequences, with roughly 96% observed a single time. The rearrangement uses TRBV9 and TRBJ2-1, with D unresolved. Material: CD4+ T cells from PBMCs. This receptor was obtained from a human donor with multiple sclerosis. This CDR3 reads CASSVDPNNEQFF. In DNA, the CDR3 is TGTGCCAGCAGCGTAGATCCCAACAATGAGCAGTTCTTC.